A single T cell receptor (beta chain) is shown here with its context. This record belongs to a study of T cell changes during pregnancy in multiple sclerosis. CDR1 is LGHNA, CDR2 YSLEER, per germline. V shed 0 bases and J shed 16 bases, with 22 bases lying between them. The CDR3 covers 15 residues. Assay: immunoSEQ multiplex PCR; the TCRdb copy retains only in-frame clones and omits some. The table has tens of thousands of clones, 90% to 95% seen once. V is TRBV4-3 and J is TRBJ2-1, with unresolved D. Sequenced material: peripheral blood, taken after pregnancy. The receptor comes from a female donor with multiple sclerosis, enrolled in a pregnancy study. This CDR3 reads CASSQDRVTRKPVFF. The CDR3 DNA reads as TGCGCCAGCAGCCAAGATCGGGTAACGAGGAAACCAGTTTTCTTC.